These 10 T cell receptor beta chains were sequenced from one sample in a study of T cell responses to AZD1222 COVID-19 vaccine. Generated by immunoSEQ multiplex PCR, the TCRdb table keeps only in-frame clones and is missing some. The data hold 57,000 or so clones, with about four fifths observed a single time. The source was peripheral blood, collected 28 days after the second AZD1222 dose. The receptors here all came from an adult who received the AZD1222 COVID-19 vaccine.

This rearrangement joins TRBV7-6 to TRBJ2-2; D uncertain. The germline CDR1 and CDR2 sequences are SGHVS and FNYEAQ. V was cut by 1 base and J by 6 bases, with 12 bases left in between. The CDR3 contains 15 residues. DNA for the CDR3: TGTGCCAGCAGCTTAGGGGTCCCGGGTTCCGGGGAGCTGTTTTTT. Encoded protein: CASSLGVPGSGELFF.

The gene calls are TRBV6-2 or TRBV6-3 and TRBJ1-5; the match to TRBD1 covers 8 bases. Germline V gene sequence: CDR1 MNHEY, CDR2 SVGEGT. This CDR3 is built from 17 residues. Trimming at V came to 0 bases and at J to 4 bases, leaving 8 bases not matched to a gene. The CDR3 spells CASSYSIRDRSNQPQHF. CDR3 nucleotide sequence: TGTGCCAGCAGTTACTCGATTAGGGACAGGTCAAATCAGCCCCAGCATTTT.

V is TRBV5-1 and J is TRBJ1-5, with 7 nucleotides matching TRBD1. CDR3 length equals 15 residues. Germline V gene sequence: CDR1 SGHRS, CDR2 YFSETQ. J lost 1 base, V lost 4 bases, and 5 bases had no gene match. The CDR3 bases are TGCGCCAGCAGCGTAGAGGGACAGAGCAATCAGCCCCAGCATTTT. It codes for CASSVEGQSNQPQHF.

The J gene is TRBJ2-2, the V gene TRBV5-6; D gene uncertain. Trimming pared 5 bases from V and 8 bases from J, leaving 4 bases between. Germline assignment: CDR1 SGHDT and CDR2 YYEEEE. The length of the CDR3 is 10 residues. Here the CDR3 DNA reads TGTGCCAGCAGAAAGGGGGAGCTGTTTTTT. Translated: CASRKGELFF.

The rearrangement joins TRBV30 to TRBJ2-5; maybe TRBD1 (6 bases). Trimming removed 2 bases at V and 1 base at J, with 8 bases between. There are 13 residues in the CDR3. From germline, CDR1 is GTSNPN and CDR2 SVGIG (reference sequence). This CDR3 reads CAWSPGAQETQYF. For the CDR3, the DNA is TGTGCCTGGAGTCCAGGGGCCCAAGAGACCCAGTACTTC.

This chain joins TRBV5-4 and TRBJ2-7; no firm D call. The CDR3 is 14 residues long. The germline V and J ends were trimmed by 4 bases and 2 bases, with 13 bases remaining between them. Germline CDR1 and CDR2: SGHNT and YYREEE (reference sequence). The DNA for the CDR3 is TGTGCCAGCAGCCAGCAATCCCCGCCCTACGAGCAGTACTTC. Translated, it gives CASSQQSPPYEQYF.

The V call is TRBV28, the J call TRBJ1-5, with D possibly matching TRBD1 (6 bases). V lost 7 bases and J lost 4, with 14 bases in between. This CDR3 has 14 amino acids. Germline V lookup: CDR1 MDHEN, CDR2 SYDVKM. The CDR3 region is CASNKGGGNQPQHF. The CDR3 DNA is TGTGCCAGCAACAAAGGGGGGGGAAATCAGCCCCAGCATTTT.

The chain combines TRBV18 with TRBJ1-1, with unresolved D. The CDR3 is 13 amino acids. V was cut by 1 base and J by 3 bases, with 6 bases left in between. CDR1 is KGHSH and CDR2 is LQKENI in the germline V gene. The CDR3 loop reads CASSPLIHTEAFF. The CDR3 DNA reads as TGTGCCAGCTCACCACTAATCCACACTGAAGCTTTCTTT.

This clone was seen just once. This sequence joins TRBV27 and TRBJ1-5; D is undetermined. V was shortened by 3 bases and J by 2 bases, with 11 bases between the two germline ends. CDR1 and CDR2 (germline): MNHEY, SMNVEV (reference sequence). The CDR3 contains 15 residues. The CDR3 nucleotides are TGTGCCAGCAGTTTTACCGGGGAGGGCAATCAGCCCCAGCATTTT. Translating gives CASSFTGEGNQPQHF.

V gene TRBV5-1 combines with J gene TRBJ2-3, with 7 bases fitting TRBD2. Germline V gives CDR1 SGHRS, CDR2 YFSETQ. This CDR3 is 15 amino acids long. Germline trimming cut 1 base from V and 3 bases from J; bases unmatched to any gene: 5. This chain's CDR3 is CASSLTSDTTDTQYF. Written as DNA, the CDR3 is TGCGCCAGCAGCTTGACTAGCGACACAACAGATACGCAGTATTTT. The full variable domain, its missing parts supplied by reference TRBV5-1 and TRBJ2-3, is KAGVTQTPRYLIKTRGQQVTLSCSPISGHRSVSWYQQTPGQGLQFLFEYFSETQRNKGNFPGRFSGRQFSNSRSEMNVSTLELGDSALYLCASSLTSDTTDTQYFGPGTRLTVL.